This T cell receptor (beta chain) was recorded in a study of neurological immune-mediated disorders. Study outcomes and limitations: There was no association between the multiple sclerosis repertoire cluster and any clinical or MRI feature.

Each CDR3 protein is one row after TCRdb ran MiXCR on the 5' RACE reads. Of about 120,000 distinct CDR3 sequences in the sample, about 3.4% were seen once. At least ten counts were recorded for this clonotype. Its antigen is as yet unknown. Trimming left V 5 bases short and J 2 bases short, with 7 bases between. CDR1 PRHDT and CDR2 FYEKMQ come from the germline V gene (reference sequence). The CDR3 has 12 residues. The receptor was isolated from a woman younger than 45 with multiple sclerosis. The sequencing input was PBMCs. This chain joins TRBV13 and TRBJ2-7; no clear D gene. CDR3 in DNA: TGTGCCAGCAGCGCGGTCCCCTACGAGCAGTACTTC. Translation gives CASSAVPYEQYF.